This TCR beta chain was recorded in a study of vaccination effects on CD4 cells after COVID-19. In the study overall: Before sequencing took place, the ViraFEST assay used viral peptide pools to expand antigen-specific CD4+ T cells. Relative to the second dose, post-vaccine samples were obtained a median of 72 days later. Points from the study as a whole: Clones arising from infection and from vaccination showed marked clonal contraction late after vaccination.

The data were produced by immunoSEQ multiplex PCR, yet TCRdb's version contains in-frame clones alone and is incomplete. The sample has some 70,000 clones, less than 85% seen once. Subsequent to roughly 10 days of culture, CD4+ T cells were isolated. Each participant received a vaccine that was either BNT162b2 or mRNA-1273, given as two doses. Absence of prior SARS-CoV-2 infection characterized the vaccine recipients, who showed negative nucleocapsid antibodies. As for this clone: Antigen unknown. The same CDR3 also results from other DNA sequences found in this sample.

The CDR3 is made up of 12 amino acids. The germline V gene encodes CDR1 SQVTM and CDR2 ANQGSEA. V was shortened by 1 base and J by 0 bases, with 3 bases between the two germline ends. The chain links TRBV29-1 to TRBJ1-1, with D hard to call. This sample comprised CD4+ T cells from PBMCs cultured without peptide, obtained after COVID-19 vaccination. This receptor was taken from a human donor who received a COVID-19 vaccine. CDR3 in amino acids: CSVEGLNTEAFF. CDR3 bases: TGCAGCGTTGAAGGCCTGAACACTGAAGCTTTCTTT. The variable domain in full, with the rest retrieved from reference TRBV29-1 and TRBJ1-1, is SAVISQKPSRDICQRGTSLTIQCQVDSQVTMMFWYRQQPGQSLTLIATANQGSEATYESGFVIDKFPISRPNLTFSTLTVSNMSPEDSSIYLCSVEGLNTEAFFGQGTRLTVV.